This entry features one TCR beta chain sequence. HTBI primers from iRepertoire and Arm-PCR of CDR3 regions yielded the TCR beta libraries. Each CDR3 protein gets one entry after TCRdb re-called the multiplex PCR reads with MiXCR. Of 620,000 or so distinct CDR3 sequences listed, under 20% are singletons. The CDR3 is 13 residues long. Trimming took 5 bases from V and 8 from J, leaving 16 bases between them. Germline lookup yields CDR1 SGHKS and CDR2 YYEKEE (reference sequence). The data originate from a study of regulatory T cells in long-lasting Graves disease. The time point here: newly diagnosed GD, antithyroid drugs for less than 3 months. After RNA was extracted from PBMCs, the TCR library was made from it. The sample also formed part of further work on T cells in Graves' hyperthyroidism and ophthalmopathy. In that study: Patients aged 18 to 65 with hyperthyroidism were newly diagnosed, with duration under 2 months.

V gene TRBV5-5 combines with J gene TRBJ1-2; no clear D. This clonotype originated in a young woman with Graves disease. Sequencing used peripheral blood mononuclear cells (PBMCs), obtained at new diagnosis, from a patient treated with antithyroid drugs. The CDR3 bases are TGTGCCAGCAGTCCCGACCGGGAAAAAGGCTACACCTTC. Translating gives CASSPDREKGYTF.